What follows are 3 T cell receptor beta chains derived from one specimen sequenced in a study of blood T cell repertoires in COVID-19. Produced via immunoSEQ multiplex PCR; TCRdb's table is partial and in-frame only. The table has 220,000 or so clones, nearly 90% seen once. What was sequenced was PBMCs or T cells enriched from blood (not recorded which). The receptors stem from a man aged 30 to 39 who had been exposed to COVID-19.

The genes are TRBV19 and TRBJ1-4; perhaps TRBD1 as D (6 bases). Germline V gene data show CDR1 as LNHDA and CDR2 as SQIVND (reference sequence). The ends were cut back, 6 bases at V and 0 bases at J, with 8 bases in the middle. The CDR3 loop spans 14 amino acids. The CDR3 is CASSYRATNEKLFF. CDR3 sequence (DNA): TGTGCCAGTAGCTACAGGGCAACTAATGAAAAACTGTTTTTT.

J is TRBJ1-2 and V is TRBV5-6, with D maybe TRBD1 (5 bases). The V gene's germline CDR1 is SGHDT and CDR2 YYEEEE. Trimming pared 4 bases from V and 6 bases from J, leaving 19 bases between. This CDR3 has 15 residues. The CDR3 sequence: CASSGRAGILNGYTF. The CDR3 bases are TGTGCCAGCAGCGGACGAGCAGGGATCTTGAATGGCTACACCTTC. Based on the CDR3 plus reference TRBV5-6 and TRBJ1-2, the full variable domain is DAGVTQSPTHLIKTRGQQVTLRCSPKSGHDTVSWYQQALGQGPQFIFQYYEEEERQRGNFPDRFSGHQFPNYSSELNVNALLLGDSALYLCASSGRAGILNGYTFGSGTRLTVV.

The J gene is TRBJ1-1, the V gene TRBV2; D is ambiguous. CDR1 is SNHLY and CDR2 is FYNNEI in the germline V gene. Trimming stripped 8 bases from V and 4 bases from J, with 11 bases between. The CDR3 is 12 amino acids. CDR3 in DNA: TGTGCCAGCGGCTTGTCGGGCACTGAAGCTTTCTTT. Its protein product is CASGLSGTEAFF.